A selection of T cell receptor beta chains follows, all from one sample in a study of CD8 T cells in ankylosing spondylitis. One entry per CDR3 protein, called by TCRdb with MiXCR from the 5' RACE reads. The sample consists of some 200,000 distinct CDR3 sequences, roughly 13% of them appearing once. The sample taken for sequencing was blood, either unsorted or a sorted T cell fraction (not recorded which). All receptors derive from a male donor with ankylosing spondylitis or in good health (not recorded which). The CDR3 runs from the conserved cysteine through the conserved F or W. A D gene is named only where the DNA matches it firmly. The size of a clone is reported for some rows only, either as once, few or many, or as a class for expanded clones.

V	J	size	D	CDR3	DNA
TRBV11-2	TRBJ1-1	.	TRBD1	CASSFGTGGEAFF	TGTGCCAGCAGCTTCGGGACAGGGGGCGAAGCTTTCTTT
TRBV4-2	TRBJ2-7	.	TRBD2	CASSLPLAGGTYEQYF	TGTGCCAGCAGCCTCCCGCTAGCGGGAGGGACCTACGAGCAGTACTTC
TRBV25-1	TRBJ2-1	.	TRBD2	CASSERMGGNEQFF	TGTGCCAGCAGTGAACGAATGGGAGGGAATGAGCAGTTCTTC
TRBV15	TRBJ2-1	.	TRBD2	CATSREGLVLSEQFF	TGTGCCACCAGCAGAGAGGGACTAGTATTGAGTGAGCAGTTCTTC
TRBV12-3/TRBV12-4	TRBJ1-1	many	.	CASNLLGPNTEAFF	TGTGCCAGCAACCTGTTGGGGCCGAACACTGAAGCTTTCTTT
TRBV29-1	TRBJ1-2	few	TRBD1	CSVGNRGDYGYTF	TGCAGCGTTGGGAACAGGGGTGACTATGGCTACACCTTC
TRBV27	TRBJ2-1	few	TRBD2	CASSKGTSGRNEQFF	TGTGCCAGCAGTAAGGGGACTAGCGGGCGGAATGAGCAGTTCTTC
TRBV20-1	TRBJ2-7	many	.	CSARFELGEQYF	TGCAGTGCTAGATTCGAATTAGGGGAGCAGTACTTC
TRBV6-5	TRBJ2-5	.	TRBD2	CASSYAGEVETQYF	TGTGCCAGCAGTTACGCGGGAGAGGTAGAGACCCAGTACTTC
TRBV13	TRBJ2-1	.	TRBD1	CASSLMEFDRGFDNEQFF	TGTGCCAGCAGCTTAATGGAGTTCGACAGGGGATTCGACAATGAGCAGTTCTTC
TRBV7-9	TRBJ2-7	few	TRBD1	CASSPTPGQGASYEQYF	TGTGCCAGCAGCCCCACCCCCGGACAGGGGGCCTCCTACGAGCAGTACTTC
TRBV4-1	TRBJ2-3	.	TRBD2	CASSQDSGGVTDTQYF	TGCGCCAGCAGCCAAGACAGCGGGGGTGTTACAGATACGCAGTATTTT
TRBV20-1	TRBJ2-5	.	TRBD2	CSARDLADIGLGETQYF	TGCAGTGCTAGAGATCTAGCGGATATCGGTTTAGGAGAGACCCAGTACTTC
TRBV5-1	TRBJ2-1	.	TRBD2	CTSVTTSGSSYNEQFF	TGCACCAGCGTGACAACTAGCGGGAGCTCCTACAATGAGCAGTTCTTC
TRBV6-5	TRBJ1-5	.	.	CASSYSRWGQPQHF	TGTGCCAGCAGTTACAGCAGGTGGGGTCAGCCCCAGCATTTT
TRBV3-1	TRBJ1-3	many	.	CASSPQDGHSGNTIYF	TGTGCCAGCAGCCCTCAGGACGGGCACTCTGGAAACACCATATATTTT
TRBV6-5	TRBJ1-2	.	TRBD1	CASSSSGGYGYTF	TGTGCCAGCAGTTCCTCAGGGGGCTATGGCTACACCTTC
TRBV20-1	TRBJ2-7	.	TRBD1	CSARFPDRVRNEQYF	TGCAGTGCTAGGTTCCCGGACAGGGTGAGGAACGAGCAGTACTTC
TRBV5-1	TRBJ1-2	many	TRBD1	CASSYQGGSGYGYTF	TGCGCCAGCAGCTACCAGGGGGGAAGCGGCTATGGCTACACCTTC
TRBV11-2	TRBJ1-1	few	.	CASSLVGGAGTEAFF	TGTGCCAGCAGCTTAGTCGGGGGCGCGGGGACTGAAGCTTTCTTT
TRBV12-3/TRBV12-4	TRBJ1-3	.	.	CASSPLHSGNTIYF	TGTGCCAGCAGCCCTCTTCACTCTGGAAACACCATATATTTT
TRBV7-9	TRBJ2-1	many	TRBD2	CASSPSGSSYNEQFF	TGTGCCAGCAGCCCCAGCGGGAGCTCCTACAATGAGCAGTTCTTC
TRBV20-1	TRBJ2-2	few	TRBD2	CSAKGLAGEAGELFF	TGCAGTGCTAAAGGACTAGCGGGAGAGGCCGGGGAGCTGTTTTTT
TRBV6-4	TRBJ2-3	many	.	CASSESSASDTQYF	TGTGCCAGCAGTGAGTCGAGCGCCTCAGATACGCAGTATTTT
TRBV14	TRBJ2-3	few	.	CASRWRLSTDTQYF	TGTGCCAGCAGGTGGCGGCTGAGCACAGATACGCAGTATTTT
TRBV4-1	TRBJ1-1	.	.	CASSQWGQGNTEAFF	TGCGCCAGCAGCCAATGGGGTCAGGGGAACACTGAAGCTTTCTTT
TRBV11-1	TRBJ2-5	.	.	CASSLLNVDQYF	TGTGCCAGCAGCCTTCTTAACGTGGACCAGTACTTC
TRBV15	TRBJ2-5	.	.	CATSRDPPIRETQYF	TGTGCCACCAGCAGAGATCCCCCGATCAGAGAGACCCAGTACTTC
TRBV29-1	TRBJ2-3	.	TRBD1	CSVEGVGQGADTQYF	TGCAGCGTTGAGGGGGTCGGACAGGGCGCAGATACGCAGTATTTT
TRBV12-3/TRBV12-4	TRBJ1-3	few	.	CASSLSGFSGNTIYF	TGTGCCAGCAGTTTATCGGGCTTCTCTGGAAACACCATATATTTT
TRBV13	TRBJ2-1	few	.	CASSLVILRTSYNEQFF	TGTGCCAGCAGCTTAGTGATACTACGGACGTCCTACAATGAGCAGTTCTTC
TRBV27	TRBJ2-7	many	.	CASRGRLISYEQYF	TGTGCCAGCCGAGGGCGTCTTATCTCCTACGAGCAGTACTTC
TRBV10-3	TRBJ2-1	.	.	CATHSVGHNEQFF	TGTGCCACCCACTCCGTAGGACACAATGAGCAGTTCTTC
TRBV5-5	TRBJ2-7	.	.	CASSPPPDSLEQYF	TGTGCCAGCAGCCCACCCCCGGATAGTCTCGAGCAGTACTTC
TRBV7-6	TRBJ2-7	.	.	CASSPNPGTSYEQYF	TGTGCCAGCAGCCCCAACCCGGGAACCTCCTACGAGCAGTACTTC
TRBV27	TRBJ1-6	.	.	CASSLSQGLNSPLHF	TGTGCCAGCAGTTTAAGTCAGGGTCTAAATTCACCCCTCCACTTT
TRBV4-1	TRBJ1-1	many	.	CASSHGQRSAEAFF	TGCGCCAGCAGCCATGGACAGCGAAGTGCTGAAGCTTTCTTT
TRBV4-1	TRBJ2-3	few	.	CASMGRNADTQYF	TGCGCCAGCATGGGGAGGAACGCAGATACGCAGTATTTT
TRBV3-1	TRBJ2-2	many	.	CASSQPFSGPTGELFF	TGTGCCAGCAGCCAACCTTTTTCTGGCCCCACCGGGGAGCTGTTTTTT
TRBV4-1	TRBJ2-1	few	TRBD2	CASTLAGGSSYNEQFF	TGCGCCAGCACCTTAGCGGGGGGGAGCTCCTACAATGAGCAGTTCTTC
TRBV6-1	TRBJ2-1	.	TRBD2	CASTGGRDGVAEQFF	TGTGCCAGCACGGGAGGGCGGGATGGCGTGGCTGAGCAGTTCTTC
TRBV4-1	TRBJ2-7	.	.	CASSPGTTAHEQYF	TGCGCCAGCAGCCCCGGGACGACAGCCCACGAGCAGTACTTC
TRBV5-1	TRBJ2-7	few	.	CASSPDTLGNEQYF	TGCGCCAGCAGCCCGGACACGCTAGGCAACGAGCAGTACTTC
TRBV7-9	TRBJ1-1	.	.	CASSRPGRWNTEAFF	TGTGCCAGCAGCCGTCCGGGACGGTGGAACACTGAAGCTTTCTTT
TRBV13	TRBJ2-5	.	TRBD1	CASSVRDRGRKETQYF	TGTGCCAGCAGCGTCCGGGACAGGGGTCGTAAAGAGACCCAGTACTTC
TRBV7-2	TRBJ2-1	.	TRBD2	CASSLTAGGPDNEQFF	TGTGCCAGCAGCTTAACGGCGGGAGGACCTGACAATGAGCAGTTCTTC
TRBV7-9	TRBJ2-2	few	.	CASSQISREELFF	TGTGCCAGCAGCCAAATTTCTAGGGAGGAGCTGTTTTTT
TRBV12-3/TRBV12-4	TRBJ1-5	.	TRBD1	CASTDGQGGTQPQHF	TGTGCCAGCACCGATGGTCAGGGGGGGACTCAGCCCCAGCATTTT
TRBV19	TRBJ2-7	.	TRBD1	CASSDSALGTGVSYEQYF	TGTGCCAGTAGTGACTCGGCCTTAGGGACAGGGGTCTCCTACGAGCAGTACTTC
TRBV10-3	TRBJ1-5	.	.	CAISETVSNQPQHF	TGTGCCATCAGTGAGACGGTTAGCAATCAGCCCCAGCATTTT
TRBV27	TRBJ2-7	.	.	CASSLFQGRTYEQYF	TGTGCCAGCAGTTTATTTCAGGGCCGAACCTACGAGCAGTACTTC
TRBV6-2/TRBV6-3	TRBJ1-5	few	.	CASSYISQPQHF	TGTGCCAGCAGCTACATTAGTCAGCCCCAGCATTTT
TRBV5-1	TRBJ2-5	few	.	CASTSGPDGAQETQYF	TGCGCCAGCACCTCGGGCCCGGATGGGGCACAAGAGACCCAGTACTTC
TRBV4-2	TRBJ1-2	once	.	CASSQEAGTRGYGYTF	TGTGCCAGCAGCCAAGAAGCAGGGACGAGAGGCTATGGCTACACCTTC
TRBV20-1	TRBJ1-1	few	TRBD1	CSASGAGQGFLSTEAFF	TGCAGTGCTAGTGGGGCGGGACAGGGGTTTTTGAGTACTGAAGCTTTCTTT